The present TCR beta chain was sequenced within a study of blood T cell repertoires in COVID-19. At the level of the study: T cells, B-cell-depleted T cells, or PBMCs supplied cDNA or gDNA.

The ends were cut back, 5 bases at V and 3 bases at J, with 17 bases in the middle. Germline V gene sequence: CDR1 SGHTA, CDR2 FQGNSA. The CDR3 contains 15 residues. Repertoires were generated with immunoSEQ multiplex PCR, while TCRdb's copy carries only in-frame clones and drops some. Of about 310,000 clones in the sample, around 90% were seen once. Participant age was about 18 to 89 years, and participants resided in 25 or so US areas. Grouping used clinical history reported by participants in a survey and questionnaire. Donors in Cohort 3 who had recovered were those with two negative PCRs, healthcare professional clearance, or resolution of their symptoms.

Sample: PBMCs or T cells enriched from blood (not recorded which). This TCR was sampled from a woman aged 18 to 35 who had recovered from COVID-19. The chain employs TRBV7-2 and TRBJ2-7; D may be TRBD1 (6 bases). The CDR3 DNA reads TGTGCCAGCAGCCCGGCTGGGGACACAGGCTACGAGCAGTACTTC. This encodes CASSPAGDTGYEQYF. The whole variable domain, remainder taken from reference TRBV7-2 and TRBJ2-7, is GAGVSQSPSNKVTEKGKDVELRCDPISGHTALYWYRQSLGQGLEFLIYFQGNSAPDKSGLPSDRFSAERTGGSVSTLTIQRTQQEDSAVYLCASSPAGDTGYEQYFGPGTRLTVT.